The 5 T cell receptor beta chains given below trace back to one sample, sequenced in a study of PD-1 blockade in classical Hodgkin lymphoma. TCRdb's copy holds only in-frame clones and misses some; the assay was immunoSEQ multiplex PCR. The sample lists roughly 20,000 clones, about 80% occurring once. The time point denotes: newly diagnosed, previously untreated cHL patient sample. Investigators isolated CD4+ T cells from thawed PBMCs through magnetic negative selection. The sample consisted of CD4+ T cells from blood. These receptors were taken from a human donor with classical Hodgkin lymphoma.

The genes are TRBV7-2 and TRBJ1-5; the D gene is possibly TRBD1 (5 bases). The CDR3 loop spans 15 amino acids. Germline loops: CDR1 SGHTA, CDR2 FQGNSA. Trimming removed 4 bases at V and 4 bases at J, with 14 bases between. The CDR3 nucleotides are TGTGCCAGCAGCTACGCCGGGACGGATAATCAGCCCCAGCATTTT. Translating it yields CASSYAGTDNQPQHF.

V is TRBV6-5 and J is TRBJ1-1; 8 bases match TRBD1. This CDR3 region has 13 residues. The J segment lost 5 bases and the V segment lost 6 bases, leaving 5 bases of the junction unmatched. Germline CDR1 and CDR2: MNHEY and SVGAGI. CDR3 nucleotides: TGTGCCAGCAGCCGGACAGGGAGGACTGAAGCTTTCTTT. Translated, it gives CASSRTGRTEAFF.

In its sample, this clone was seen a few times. CDR3 DNA: TGTGCCAGACCGGGAGCGTCAGGGAATCAGCCCCAGCATTTT. This encodes CARPGASGNQPQHF. V is TRBV14 and J is TRBJ1-5; weak D call: TRBD1 (5 bases). Trimming cost V 9 bases and J 4 bases, with 16 bases left between them. The CDR3 is 14 residues long. Looked up from germline, CDR1 is SGHDN and CDR2 is FVKESK.

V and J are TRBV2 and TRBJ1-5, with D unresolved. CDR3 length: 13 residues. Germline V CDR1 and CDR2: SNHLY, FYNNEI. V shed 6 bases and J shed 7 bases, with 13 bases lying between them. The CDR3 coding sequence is TGTGCCAGCAGAGACGGCCCTCGGCAGCCCCAGCATTTT. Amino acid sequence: CASRDGPRQPQHF. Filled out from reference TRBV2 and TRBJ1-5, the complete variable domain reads EPEVTQTPSHQVTQMGQEVILRCVPISNHLYFYWYRQILGQKVEFLVSFYNNEISEKSEIFDDQFSVERPDGSNFTLKIRSTKLEDSAMYFCASRDGPRQPQHFGDGTRLSIL.

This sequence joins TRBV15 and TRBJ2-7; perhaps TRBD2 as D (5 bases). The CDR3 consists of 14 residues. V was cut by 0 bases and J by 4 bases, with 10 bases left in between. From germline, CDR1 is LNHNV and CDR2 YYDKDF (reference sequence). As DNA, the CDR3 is TGTGCCACCAGCAGAGATCGGGGAGTATACGAGCAGTACTTC. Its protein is CATSRDRGVYEQYF.